This T cell receptor beta chain was retrieved from a study of blood T cell repertoires in COVID-19. The CDR3 consists of 15 residues. V gave up 6 bases and J gave up 5 bases, with 19 bases separating them. Germline-derived CDR1 and CDR2 are MDHEN and SYDVKM. Only in-frame clones appear in the TCRdb table, and some are missing; sequencing was by immunoSEQ multiplex PCR. The sample records around 60,000 clones, over 60% being singletons. Sequenced: peripheral blood. V and J are TRBV28 and TRBJ1-1, with D possibly matching TRBD1 (6 bases). The receptor comes from a woman aged 70 to 79 with COVID-19, enrolled during active disease. CDR3 region: CASSQFQGRRTEAFF. In DNA form, the CDR3 reads TGTGCCAGCAGCCAATTCCAGGGGCGGAGGACTGAAGCTTTCTTT.